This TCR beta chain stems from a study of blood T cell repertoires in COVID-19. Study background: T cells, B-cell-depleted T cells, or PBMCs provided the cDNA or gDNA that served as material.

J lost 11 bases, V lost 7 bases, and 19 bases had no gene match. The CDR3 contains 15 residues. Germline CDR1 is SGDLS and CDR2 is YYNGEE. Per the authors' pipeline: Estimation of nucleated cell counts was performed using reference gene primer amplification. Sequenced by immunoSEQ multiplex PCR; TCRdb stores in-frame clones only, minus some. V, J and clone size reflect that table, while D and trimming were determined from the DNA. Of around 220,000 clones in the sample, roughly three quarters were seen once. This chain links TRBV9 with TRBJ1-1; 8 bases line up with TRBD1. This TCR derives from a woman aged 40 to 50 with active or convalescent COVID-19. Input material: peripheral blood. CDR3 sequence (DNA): TGTGCCAGCGCAAGACAGGGGAGCCTATGGGAGGACGCTTTCTTT. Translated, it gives CASARQGSLWEDAFF. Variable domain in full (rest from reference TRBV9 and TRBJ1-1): DSGVTQTPKHLITATGQRVTLRCSPRSGDLSVYWYQQSLDQGLQFLIQYYNGEERAKGNILERFSAQQFPDLHSELNLSSLELGDSALYFCASARQGSLWEDAFFGQGTRLTVV.